This T cell receptor (beta chain) was sequenced during a study of shared clonotypes between healthy human individuals (dated by TCRdb to about 2020). In the study overall: The cohort comprised two women and a few men aged 18 to 49 years. Per donor, three plates each were used for CD4 naive and CD4 memory, two for CD8 naive, and one for CD8 memory. To estimate repertoire size and how much clonotype sharing occurs between individuals, the study deeply sequenced the blood TCR repertoires of roughly 5 healthy adults. To increase sequencing depth and limit assay-specific biases, TCR repertoire library preparation and sequencing were carried out by different laboratories using diverse techniques. Between about 0.8 and 9.5 billion PBMCs per donor were obtained by leukapheresis. What the research found in general, with its limitations: Approximately 5% of naive CD4, around 3.6% of naive CD8, roughly 2.4% of memory CD4, and approximately 0.4% of memory CD8 clonotypes were shared across a few donors. Naive subsets generally had larger estimated clonotype richness than memory subsets did. Incomplete sequencing was indicated by rarefaction of sorted-subset datasets, despite the large sequencing depth. The small number of donors limited the genetic and exposure-history diversity represented. Compared with non-shared clonotypes, the clonotypes found in all four sorted-subset donors had higher generation probabilities. Sampling was restricted to blood, and TCR repertoires in tissues likely differ from the TCR repertoires found in blood. Pairwise subsampling indicated that sequencing depth was expected to affect the degree of clonotype sharing among donors.

CD8 naive samples were obtained by positive selection for CCR7 among CD45RO-negative cells, yielding a CD45RA+CCR7+ population from which TemRA cells were excluded. The donors were healthy, HIV-negative adults who had no recently reported acute infections or vaccinations. Only Caucasian adults living in Nashville, Tennessee, USA were represented among the donors. After blood collection by leukapheresis, PBMCs were isolated using Ficoll-Histopaque density gradient centrifugation and then cryopreserved in the vapor phase of liquid nitrogen. Analytical flow cytometry was used to check the purity and quantity of each magnetically sorted T cell population. Genomic DNA was isolated from every sorted fraction and measured by UV absorbance on a Nanodrop 2000c. CDR1 is given as LGHNT and CDR2 as FRNRAP, both from the germline V gene. The CDR3 sequence holds 14 residues, the cysteine and phenylalanine included. The entry retains the CDR3 DNA only, 42 bases that are in frame from base 1. Trimming at the junction amounts to 11 bases on V and 9 bases on J, and the germline ends lie 23 bases apart.

Using the deep immunoSEQ assay, TCR CDR3 regions were amplified from genomic DNA by multiplex PCR. Extracted genomic DNA from each cell subset was distributed evenly across all wells of several immunoSEQ 96-well plates, and each plate was treated as a replicate. For sorted subsets, 200 to 250 ng of genomic DNA, equivalent to roughly 30,000 T cell genomes, went into each replicate PCR. Purified libraries were measured with a Qubit 3.0 fluorometer, size-checked on a Bioanalyzer 2100, and measured again with the KAPA Library Quantification kit. Every immunoSEQ 96-well plate was sequenced on a separate single-read 150-cycle Illumina NextSeq 550 flow cell. The study's processing was this. Because the immunoSEQ output included only junctional sequences and no quality scores, the filtering could not be the same as the filtering used for full-length reads. To assign V/J genes and CDR3, sequences were annotated against IMGT germline references using PyIR, a Python wrapper for IgBLAST v1.9. Reads were removed for weak V/J assignments (E-value above 1e-6), missing CDR3, stop codons, out-of-frame junctions, or ambiguous translated residues. V3J clonotypes were defined by identical inferred V gene, J gene, and CDR3 amino acid sequence. Percentage overlap between repertoires was computed as shared unique clonotypes divided by the size of the smaller repertoire. RTK rarefaction, the Chao1 estimator, and Recon v2.1 estimates of unobserved clonotypes were used to assess repertoire richness. Generation probabilities for all TCRbeta clonotypes obtained by the gDNA method from a few donors were computed using OLGA. Here the immuneACCESS table is served through TCRdb, limited to in-frame sequences with V and J called. Missing clones are a known gap in these copies; in checked studies unresolved V genes cover under half, and the rest lacks a known reason. V, J and clone size are those of that table, while D and trimming were read from the DNA. The sample has over 750,000 clones on record, about 96% of them singletons. Less than 0.25% of the sample lies in the top ten.

On this clone itself: Its antigen is currently not known. The record has no base qualities; no much larger clone is one base away.

The receptor comes from a man aged 25-45 years in good health. The material sequenced was naive CD8+ T cells sorted from blood. Reading the label with the study, this specimen's cell subset or site is: CD45RA+CCR7+. The chain is assembled from TRBV12-5 and TRBJ1-5; the D gene lacks a confident call. CDR3 protein: CACPRDCSPRPQHF. The DNA is as follows: TGTGCTTGCCCGAGGGATTGTTCCCCTAGGCCCCAGCATTTT.